Detailed here is one T cell receptor beta chain. No cognate antigen has been identified for it. Per-nucleotide qualities are absent, and no much larger clonotype sits a single base away. The CDR3 regions of human TCRbeta chains were analyzed by immunosequencing. On the study's bioinformatics: Repertoire TCRs were checked for matches against a reference library of SARS-CoV-2-specific TCRs that had been generated using the MIRA antigen-specificity platform. Breadth was defined as the fraction of unique TCRs that were SARS-CoV-2-associated, and depth was defined as the fraction of total T cells that were SARS-CoV-2-associated. Each spike-specific TCR was assigned to its reactive spike region and to a CD4 or CD8 class using the MIRA data. Log10-transformed breadth and depth values were compared by one-way ANOVA with Sidak's multiple comparisons tests. This is the immuneACCESS table as TCRdb keeps it, with only in-frame sequences that have V and J called. A part of the clones is gone; compared with another copy, unresolved V genes explain less than half, and the rest is unexplained. The V and J calls and clone size are taken from that table; D and trimming were inferred from the DNA. In all, the sample holds under 200,000 clones, and roughly 92% of those were seen once. The biggest ten clones account for 1.6% of the sample.

The data derive from a study of T cell responses to AZD1222 COVID-19 vaccine (dated by TCRdb to about 2021). General notes on the study: AZD1222 recipients with second doses at about 4 weeks or about 12 weeks were pooled, because spike-specific TCR depth and breadth did not differ between schedules. A total of approximately 230 trial participants underwent TCR sequencing, of whom about 210 received two doses of AZD1222 and approximately 25 received two doses of the MenACWY control vaccine. Trial participants were enrolled by age into subgroups of 18-55, 56-69 and 70-plus years, and about 150, 27 and 61 TCR-sequenced participants, respectively, were included in these subgroups.

The time point label on this specimen signifies: baseline before first vaccination. The vaccinee samples were drawn from two UK trials, COV001 and COV002, one of which was a single-blind randomized controlled phase 2/3 trial testing AZD1222 (ChAdOx1 nCoV-19) in healthy adults. Trial participant PBMC samples were collected at day 0 and day 28 after the second dose for TCRbeta chain sequencing. What the work shows at the level of the full study, not this receptor alone: The vaccine-associated CD4 TCRs covered the entire spike protein, and the dominant responses fell in regions 160-218 and 743-854. Conclusions about previously exposed vaccinees were limited because only six or seven AZD1222 recipients were SARS-CoV-2 seropositive at baseline. After two AZD1222 doses, both the breadth and the depth of spike-specific TCRs were significantly higher than at day 0 and than in MenACWY recipients. Because no samples from the day 14 peak response were available, repertoires could be characterized only after the peak T cell response. In the small 56-69-year group, the increase in depth fell short of significance, most likely because of low power. Epitopes outside the regions mutated in the B.1.351 and B.1.1.7 variants were reportedly recognized by nearly half of the unique spike-specific TCRs. Most participants were white British and females outnumbered males, and the authors suggested that clonal diversity may have been underestimated.

The germline ends are 18 bases apart after V is trimmed by 4 bases and J by 7 bases. Measured from the cysteine to the phenylalanine, the CDR3 is 15 residues long. Kept here is only the CDR3 DNA, which spans 45 bases and is read in frame from base 1. CDR1 SGHRS and CDR2 YFSETQ are derived from the germline V gene. Sequencing used peripheral blood, obtained on day 0 of AZD1222 vaccination. The chain employs TRBV5-1 and TRBJ2-1; the D gene cannot be named for sure. This TCR was sampled from an adult in good health. The DNA sequence is given as TGCGCCAGCAGCACCTATTATTACACTGCGAATGAGCAGTTCTTC. The encoded protein is CASSTYYYTANEQFF.